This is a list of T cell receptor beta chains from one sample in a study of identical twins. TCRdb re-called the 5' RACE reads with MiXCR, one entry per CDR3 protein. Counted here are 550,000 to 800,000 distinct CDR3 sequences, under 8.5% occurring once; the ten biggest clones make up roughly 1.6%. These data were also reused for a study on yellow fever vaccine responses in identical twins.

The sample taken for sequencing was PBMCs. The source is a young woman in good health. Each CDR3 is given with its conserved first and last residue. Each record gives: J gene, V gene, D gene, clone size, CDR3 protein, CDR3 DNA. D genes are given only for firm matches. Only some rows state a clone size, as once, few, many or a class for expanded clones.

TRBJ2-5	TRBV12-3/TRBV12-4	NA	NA	CASSLARRGVETQYF	TGTGCCAGCAGTTTAGCAAGGCGGGGAGTGGAGACCCAGTACTTC
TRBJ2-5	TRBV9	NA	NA	CASSGGPEIETQYF	TGTGCCAGCAGCGGGGGCCCAGAGATAGAGACCCAGTACTTC
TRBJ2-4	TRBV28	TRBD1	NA	CASSTGGLAKNIQYF	TGTGCCAGCTCAACAGGGGGATTAGCCAAAAACATTCAGTACTTC
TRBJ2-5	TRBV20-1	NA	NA	CSARDEGAQYF	TGCAGTGCTAGAGATGAAGGGGCCCAGTACTTC
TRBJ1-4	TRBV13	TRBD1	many	CASSIASQGVANEKLFF	TGTGCCAGCAGCATCGCCTCCCAGGGGGTGGCTAATGAAAAACTGTTTTTT
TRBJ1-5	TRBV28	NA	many	CASRFPPGPSNQPQHF	TGTGCCAGCAGATTTCCACCTGGACCTAGCAATCAGCCCCAGCATTTT
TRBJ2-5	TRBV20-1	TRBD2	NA	CSAKRGAVETQYF	TGCAGTGCTAAGCGGGGAGCTGTGGAGACCCAGTACTTC
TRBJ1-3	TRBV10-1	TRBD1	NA	CASFLQGCSGNTIYF	TGCGCCAGCTTCTTACAGGGGTGCTCTGGAAACACCATATATTTT
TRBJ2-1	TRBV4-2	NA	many	CASSQEGGIYNEQFF	TGTGCCAGCAGCCAAGAAGGCGGGATCTACAATGAGCAGTTCTTC
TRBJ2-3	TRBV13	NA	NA	CASSLGGPSFTDTQYF	TGTGCCAGCAGCTTAGGTGGACCCTCATTCACAGATACGCAGTATTTT
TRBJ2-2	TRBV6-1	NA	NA	CASRAQGTPITGELFF	TGTGCCAGCAGAGCCCAGGGGACACCAATCACCGGGGAGCTGTTTTTT
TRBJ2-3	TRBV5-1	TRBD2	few	CASSLGTSGFTDTRYF	TGCGCCAGCAGCCTTGGGACTAGCGGGTTCACAGATACGCGGTATTTT
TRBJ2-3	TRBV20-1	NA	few	CSAKGGSTDTQYF	TGCAGTGCTAAGGGCGGGAGCACAGATACGCAGTATTTT
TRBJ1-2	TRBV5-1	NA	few	CASSLGPQGEGGYTF	TGCGCCAGCAGCTTGGGGCCGCAGGGTGAAGGCGGCTACACCTTC
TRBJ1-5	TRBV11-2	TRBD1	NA	CASSFGTGSNQPQHF	TGTGCCAGCAGCTTCGGGACAGGGAGCAATCAGCCCCAGCATTTT
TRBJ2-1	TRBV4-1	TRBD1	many	CASSPQGAINNEQFF	TGCGCCAGCAGCCCACAGGGGGCCATTAACAATGAGCAGTTCTTC
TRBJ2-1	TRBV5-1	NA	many	CASSLGGSYNEQFF	TGTGCCAGCAGCTTAGGAGGCTCCTACAATGAGCAGTTCTTC
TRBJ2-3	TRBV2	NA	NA	CASSPFSGLLTDTQYF	TGTGCCAGCAGTCCTTTCTCTGGGCTCCTCACAGATACGCAGTATTTT
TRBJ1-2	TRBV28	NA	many	CASSFSGSYGYTF	TGTGCCAGCAGTTTTTCGGGAAGCTATGGCTACACCTTC
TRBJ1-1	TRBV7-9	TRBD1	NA	CASSSDRGPTEAFF	TGTGCCAGCAGCTCGGACAGGGGGCCAACTGAAGCTTTCTTT
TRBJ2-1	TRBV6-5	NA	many	CASSQPGREEFF	TGTGCCAGCAGCCAACCCGGCAGGGAGGAGTTCTTC
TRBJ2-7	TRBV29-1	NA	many	CSVQVSYEQYF	TGCAGCGTTCAGGTCTCCTACGAGCAGTACTTC
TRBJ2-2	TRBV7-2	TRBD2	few	CASSTGLASGELFF	TGTGCCAGCAGCACCGGACTAGCGTCCGGGGAGCTGTTTTTT
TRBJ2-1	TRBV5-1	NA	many	CASSIGSERYNEQFF	TGCGCCAGCAGCATCGGGAGCGAAAGATACAATGAGCAGTTCTTC
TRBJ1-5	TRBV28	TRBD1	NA	CASRSRDRRNQPQHF	TGTGCCAGCAGAAGCCGGGACAGGCGCAATCAGCCCCAGCATTTT
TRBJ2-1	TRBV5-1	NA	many	CASSLRANRDLYNEQFF	TGCGCCAGCAGCTTGAGAGCTAACCGGGACCTATACAATGAGCAGTTCTTC
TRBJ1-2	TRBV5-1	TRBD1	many	CASSSGQAWWDYGYTF	TGCGCCAGCAGCTCCGGACAGGCATGGTGGGACTATGGCTACACCTTC
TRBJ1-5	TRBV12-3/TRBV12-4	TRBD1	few	CASRRTGGASGNQPQHF	TGTGCCAGCAGAAGGACAGGGGGCGCGTCAGGCAATCAGCCCCAGCATTTT
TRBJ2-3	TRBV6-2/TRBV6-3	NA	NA	CASRPAATDTQYF	TGTGCCAGCAGACCAGCCGCCACAGATACGCAGTATTTT
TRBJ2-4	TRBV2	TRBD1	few	CASEGQGRNIQYF	TGTGCCAGTGAAGGACAGGGGAGAAACATTCAGTACTTC
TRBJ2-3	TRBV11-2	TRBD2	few	CASSLGLAGYNADTQYF	TGTGCCAGCAGCCTAGGACTAGCGGGTTATAACGCAGATACGCAGTATTTT
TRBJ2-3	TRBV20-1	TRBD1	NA	CCAREIAPGQGVNTQYF	TGCTGTGCTAGAGAAATCGCCCCGGGACAGGGGGTGAATACGCAGTATTTT
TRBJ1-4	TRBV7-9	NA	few	CASSFLRGDFSNEKLFF	TGTGCCAGCAGCTTTTTGAGGGGTGACTTTAGTAATGAAAAACTGTTTTTT